The T cell receptor beta chain under discussion was sequenced for a study of cytomegalovirus exposure and HLA in healthy donors. It was with 60 Vbeta and 13 Jbeta primers that the PCR ran. Libraries were prepared by immunoSEQ multiplex PCR; TCRdb keeps only in-frame clonotypes and omits some of them. Among about 160,000 clones listed, 82% were seen once. The CDR3 consists of 17 residues. V shed 5 bases, J shed 2 bases, and the junction held 13 bases outside the gene matches. Germline lookup yields CDR1 SGHAT and CDR2 FQNNGV. Sample: PBMCs. The rearrangement joins TRBV11-2 to TRBJ2-3, with 7 bases identical to TRBD2. The clonotype comes from a male donor in good health and CMV-seropositive. The CDR3 DNA reads as TGTGCCAGCAGCGCGAGGGCTAGCGGTAGATTCACAGATACGCAGTATTTT. Protein product: CASSARASGRFTDTQYF.